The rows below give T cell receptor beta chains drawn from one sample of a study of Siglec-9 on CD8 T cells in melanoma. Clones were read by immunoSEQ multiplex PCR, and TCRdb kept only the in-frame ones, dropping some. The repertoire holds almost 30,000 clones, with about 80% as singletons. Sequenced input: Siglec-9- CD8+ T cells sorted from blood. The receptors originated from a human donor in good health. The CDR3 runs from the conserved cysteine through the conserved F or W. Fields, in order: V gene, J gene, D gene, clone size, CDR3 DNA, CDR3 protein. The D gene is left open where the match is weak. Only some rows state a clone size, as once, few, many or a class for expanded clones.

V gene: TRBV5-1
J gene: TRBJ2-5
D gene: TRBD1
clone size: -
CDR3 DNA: TGCGCCAGCAGCTTGAGGGGACAGAACCAAGAGACCCAGTACTTC
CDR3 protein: CASSLRGQNQETQYF

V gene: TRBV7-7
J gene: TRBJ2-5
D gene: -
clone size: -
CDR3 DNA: TGTGCCAGCAGCCCTAGGATAAGCGGGACAGAATCAAAAGAGACCCAGTACTTC
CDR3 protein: CASSPRISGTESKETQYF

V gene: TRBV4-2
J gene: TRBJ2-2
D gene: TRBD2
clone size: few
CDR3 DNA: TGTGCCAGCAGCCAAGATAAGCGGGGGTACGTGGAGCTGTTTTTT
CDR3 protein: CASSQDKRGYVELFF

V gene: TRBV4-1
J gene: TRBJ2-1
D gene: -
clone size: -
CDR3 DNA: TGCGCCAGCAGCCAAGACCCCGGGGTGGGTGAGCAGTTCTTC
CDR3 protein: CASSQDPGVGEQFF

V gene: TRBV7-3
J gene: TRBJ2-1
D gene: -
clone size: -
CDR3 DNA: TGTGCCAGCAGCGCAACAGGGTCCCATGAGCAGTTCTTC
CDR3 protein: CASSATGSHEQFF

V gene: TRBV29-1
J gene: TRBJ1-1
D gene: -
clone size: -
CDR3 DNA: TGCAGCGTTGAAGTCGGCCGGGGGCGAGGTGAAGCTTTCTTT
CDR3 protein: CSVEVGRGRGEAFF

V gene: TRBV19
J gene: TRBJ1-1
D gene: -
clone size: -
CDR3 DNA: TGTGCCACCTCGGGCGGATTCGGGGGGCGAAGGGGCACTGAAGCTTTCTTT
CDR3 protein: CATSGGFGGRRGTEAFF

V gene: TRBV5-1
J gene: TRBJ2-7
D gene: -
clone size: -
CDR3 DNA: TGCGCCAGCTCTCGAGGGGCAAGCTACGAGCAGTACTTC
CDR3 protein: CASSRGASYEQYF

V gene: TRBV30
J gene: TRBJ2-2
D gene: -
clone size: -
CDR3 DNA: TGTGCCTGGATCGGCCTCACCGGGGAGCTGTTTTTT
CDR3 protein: CAWIGLTGELFF

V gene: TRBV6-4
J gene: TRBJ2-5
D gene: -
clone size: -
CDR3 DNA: TGTGCCAGCAGTGCCCCTTCGGGAGCCCCCACAAGCGGCCAGTACTTC
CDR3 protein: CASSAPSGAPTSGQYF

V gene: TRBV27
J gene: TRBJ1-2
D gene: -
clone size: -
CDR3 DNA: TGTGCCAGCAGTTTATCGTATAACAGGGACTATGGCTACACCTTC
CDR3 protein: CASSLSYNRDYGYTF

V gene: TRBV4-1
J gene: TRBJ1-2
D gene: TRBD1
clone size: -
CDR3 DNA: TGCGCCAGCAGCCAAGTGGGGGACAGGGGTGTTGGCTACACCTTC
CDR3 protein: CASSQVGDRGVGYTF

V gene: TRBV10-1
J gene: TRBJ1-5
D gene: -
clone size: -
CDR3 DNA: TGCGCCAGCAGTGAGGGGTGGGTGGCTTTGCAGCCCCAGCATTTT
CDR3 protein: CASSEGWVALQPQHF

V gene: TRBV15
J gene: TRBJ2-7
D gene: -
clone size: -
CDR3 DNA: TGTGCCACCAGCAGGAGTCGGGGCTCCGAGCAGTACTTC
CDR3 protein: CATSRSRGSEQYF

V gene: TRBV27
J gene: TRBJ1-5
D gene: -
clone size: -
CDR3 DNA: TGTGCCAGCAGTTTTTCAGGGGAGGGAAGCAATCAGCCCCAGCATTTT
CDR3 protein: CASSFSGEGSNQPQHF

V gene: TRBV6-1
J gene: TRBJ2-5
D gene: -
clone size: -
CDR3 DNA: TGTGCCAGTCGATCGCCAGGGGAAGAGACCCAGTACTTC
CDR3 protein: CASRSPGEETQYF

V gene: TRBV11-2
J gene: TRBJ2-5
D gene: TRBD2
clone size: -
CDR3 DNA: TGTGCCAGCAGAAGGGAGGGGTTCGACGGCGAGACCCAGTACTTC
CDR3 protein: CASRREGFDGETQYF

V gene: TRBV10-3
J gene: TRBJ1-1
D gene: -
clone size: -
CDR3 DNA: TGTGCCATCACTCGAGGGGGTAGCACTGAAGCTTTCTTT
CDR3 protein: CAITRGGSTEAFF

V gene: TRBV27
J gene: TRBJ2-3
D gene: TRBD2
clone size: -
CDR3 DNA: TGTGCCAGCTGGAGGACTAGCGGCCCAGATACGCAGTATTTT
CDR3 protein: CASWRTSGPDTQYF

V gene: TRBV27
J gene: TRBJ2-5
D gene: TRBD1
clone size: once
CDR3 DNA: TGTGCCAGCAGTTCCGGACAGGGGCGGCAAGAGACCCAGTACTTC
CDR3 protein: CASSSGQGRQETQYF

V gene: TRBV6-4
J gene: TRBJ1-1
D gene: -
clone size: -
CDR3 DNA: TGTGCCAGCAGTCCTGACAGTTACACTGAAGCTTTCTTT
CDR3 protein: CASSPDSYTEAFF

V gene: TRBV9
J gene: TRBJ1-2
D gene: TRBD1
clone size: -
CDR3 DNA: TGTGCCAGCAGCTCCACAGGGGACTATGGCTACACCTTC
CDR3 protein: CASSSTGDYGYTF

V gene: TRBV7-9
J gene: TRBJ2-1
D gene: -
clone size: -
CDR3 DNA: TGTGCCAGCAGCCCCGGAGCTTCATACAATGAGCAGTTCTTC
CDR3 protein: CASSPGASYNEQFF

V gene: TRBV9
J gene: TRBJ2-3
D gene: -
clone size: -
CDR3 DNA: TGTGCCAGCAGCGTAGAGACTCTACCGGCAGATACGCAGTATTTT
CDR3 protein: CASSVETLPADTQYF

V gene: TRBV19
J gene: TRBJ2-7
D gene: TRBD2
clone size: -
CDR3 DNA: TGTGCCAGTAGTATGGAACTAGCGGGGGGGAGGAGCTCCTACGAGCAGTACTTC
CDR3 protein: CASSMELAGGRSSYEQYF

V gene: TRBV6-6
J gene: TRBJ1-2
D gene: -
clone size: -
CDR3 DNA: TGTGCCAGCAGTTATGGGATGGGTTCCTATGGCTACACCTTC
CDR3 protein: CASSYGMGSYGYTF

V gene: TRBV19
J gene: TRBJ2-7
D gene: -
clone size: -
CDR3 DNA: TGTGCCAGTAGGGGGGCATTGGACTACGAGCAGTACTTC
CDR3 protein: CASRGALDYEQYF